This passage covers 8 T cell receptor beta chains from one sample sequenced in a study of T cells in Graves' hyperthyroidism and ophthalmopathy (dated by TCRdb to between 2018 and 2021). Library generation was performed with multiplex PCR. TCRdb names Illumina HiSeq 2000 as the instrument used. The TCR beta CDR3 regions were amplified from the RNA transcripts. The TCR CDR3 was subjected to a first round of RT-PCR using the HTBI primer set and the Qiagen OneStep RT-PCR kit. TCRdb's own reprocessing of the public reads used fastp at Q25 and MiXCR and kept productive beta chains. Every entry covers one CDR3 protein and lists the most common genes and DNA from its rows. For this sample there are about 740,000 distinct CDR3 sequences; around 13% appear just once. The biggest ten clones account for about 10% of the sample. The sequenced sample consisted of blood. These receptors came from a young woman with Graves' hyperthyroidism.

This clonotype was seen only a few times. With a much larger clone just one base away, this may be a read error. The J gene is TRBJ1-1, the V gene TRBV11-2, with TRBD1 identical over 11 bases. Germline V gene lookup returns CDR1 SGHAT and CDR2 FQNNGV. The V segment lost 7 bases and the J segment 8 bases; nucleotides outside the gene matches: 9. This CDR3 contains 14 residues. The CDR3 region is CASNRTGGAKEAFF. The CDR3 DNA follows: TGTGCCAGCAACCGGACAGGGGGCGCGAAGGAAGCTTTCTTT.

This clonotype was detected only a few times. The V and J genes are TRBV7-9 and TRBJ1-2; D gene unclear. Trimming pared 1 base from V and 8 bases from J, leaving 8 bases between. Germline V gene data show CDR1 as SEHNR and CDR2 as FQNEAQ (reference sequence). The CDR3 is made up of 12 amino acids. CDR3 region: CASSLGVRGYTF. CDR3 bases: TGTGCCAGCAGCTTAGGGGTACGAGGCTACACCTTC.

V and J are TRBV11-1 and TRBJ1-5, with D possibly matching TRBD1 (5 bases). V lost 5 bases to trimming and J lost 4 bases, with 15 bases between them. The germline gives CDR1 SGHAT, CDR2 FQDESV (reference sequence). This CDR3 has 15 amino acids. The CDR3 DNA reads as TGTGCCAGCAGCCGGGACCGCATAGGAAATCAGCCCCAGCATTTT. Its translation: CASSRDRIGNQPQHF. Filled out from reference TRBV11-1 and TRBJ1-5, the complete variable domain reads EAEVAQSPRYKITEKSQAVAFWCDPISGHATLYWYRQILGQGPELLVQFQDESVVDDSQLPKDRFSAERLKGVDSTLKIQPAELGDSAMYLCASSRDRIGNQPQHFGDGTRLSIL.

This clonotype was seen ten or more times. The chain has TRBV11-3 and TRBJ2-1; tentative D call: TRBD1 (6 bases). The CDR3 is 11 amino acids. Germline assignment: CDR1 SGHNT and CDR2 YENEEA. The V end lost 5 bases, the J end lost 10 bases, and 9 bases lay between the germline ends. The CDR3 bases are TGTGCCAGCAGCGTGGGACACGAGCAGTTCTTC. Residues: CASSVGHEQFF.

There are a few counts of this clonotype. A read error is possible here, since a much larger clone lies one base away. The gene calls are TRBV30 and TRBJ1-5; no reliable D call. The germline V gene encodes CDR1 GTSNPN and CDR2 SVGIG (reference sequence). This CDR3 is 12 amino acids long. Trimming pared 4 bases from V and 4 bases from J, leaving 8 bases between. CDR3 DNA: TGTGCCTGGAACGGGCCGAATCAGCCCCAGCATTTT. Amino acid sequence: CAWNGPNQPQHF.

This clonotype was found many times. This chain links TRBV18 with TRBJ2-7, with TRBD1 identical over 9 bases. The CDR3 is made up of 15 amino acids. The germline V gene encodes CDR1 KGHSH and CDR2 LQKENI. Germline trimming cut 2 bases from V and 3 bases from J; bases unmatched to any gene: 5. CDR3 bases: TGTGCCAGCTCACCAGCGGGACAGGGACACTACGAGCAGTACTTC. Its protein product is CASSPAGQGHYEQYF.

This clonotype came up a few times. This sequence joins TRBV6-1 and TRBJ1-2; D perhaps matches TRBD1 (5 bases). V dropped 6 bases and J dropped 9 bases, with 14 bases sitting between them. The CDR3 contains 12 residues. Per germline, CDR1 MNHNS and CDR2 SASEGT. The CDR3 reads CASRDPGPSYTF. The DNA for the CDR3 is TGTGCCAGCAGGGATCCGGGGCCGAGCTACACCTTC.

This clonotype was seen ten or more times. The chain has TRBV3-1 and TRBJ2-3, with 15 bases matching TRBD2. CDR1 is LGHDT, CDR2 YNNKEL, per germline (reference sequence). V gave up 4 bases and J gave up 1 base; unmatched junction bases: 6. CDR3 length: 18 residues. CDR3 in DNA: TGTGCCAGCAGCCCAAGGACTAGCGGGAGGGCCGGCACAGATACGCAGTATTTT. Amino acid sequence: CASSPRTSGRAGTDTQYF.